The 8 T cell receptor beta chains below all came from one sample that was sequenced in a study of molecular identifiers for immune sequencing clone quantification. TCRdb ran MiXCR on the PCR reads and lists one entry per CDR3 protein. The sample gives thousands of distinct CDR3 sequences, about 15% of which show up once; approximately 1.5% is in the top ten. Sample: naive CD8+ T cells from blood, with Jurkat cell RNA spiked in. As to subset: FACS-sorted CD8+CD4-CCR7+CD45RA+ naive T cells. These TCRs come from a human donor in good health. Some libraries in this study had Jurkat cell RNA spiked in.

The V call is TRBV7-9, the J call TRBJ2-1, with D possibly TRBD1 on 6 matching bases. The CDR3 runs 15 residues. Per germline, CDR1 SEHNR and CDR2 FQNEAQ (reference sequence). V was pared by 2 bases and J by 0 bases, with 8 bases between. This chain's CDR3 is CASSLRDISYNEQFF. As DNA, the CDR3 is TGTGCCAGCAGCTTACGGGACATCTCCTACAATGAGCAGTTCTTC.

In this sample, this clonotype is medium-sized. V and J are TRBV29-1 and TRBJ2-7, with D perhaps assigned TRBD1 or TRBD2 (5 bases each). From germline, CDR1 is SQVTM and CDR2 ANQGSEA. The germline V and J ends were trimmed by 5 bases and 0 bases, with 11 bases remaining between them. The CDR3 has 13 amino acids. CDR3 amino acids: CSVWDVSSYEQYF. CDR3 DNA sequence: TGCAGCGTTTGGGACGTCAGCTCCTACGAGCAGTACTTC.

As concerns this clonotype: A much more abundant neighbour one base away suggests this may be a read error. The V call is TRBV7-6, the J call TRBJ2-6, with D possibly matching TRBD1 (6 bases). Germline CDR1 and CDR2: SGHVS and FNYEAQ. The CDR3 contains 16 residues. CDR3: CANSLNRASGANVLTF. CDR3 bases: TGTGCCAACAGCTTAAACAGGGCTTCTGGGGCCAACGTCCTGACTTTC.

This clonotype appeared a single time. A much larger clone is a single base away; this may be a read error. The V gene is TRBV6-5, the J gene TRBJ2-6, with D possibly matching TRBD2 (5 bases). This CDR3 contains 18 residues. CDR1 is MNHEY, CDR2 SVGAGI, per germline. The DNA of the CDR3 is TGTGCCAGCAGTGACTCGAGTTCGGGATTTCCTGGGGCCAACGTCCTGACTTTC. The encoded protein is CASSDSSSGFPGANVLTF.

V usage is TRBV20-1 and J usage is TRBJ2-3; perhaps TRBD2 as D (6 bases). This CDR3 has 15 amino acids. The germline V gene encodes CDR1 DFQATT and CDR2 SNEGSKA (reference sequence). The V gene lost 2 bases and the J gene lost 2 bases, with 14 bases spanning the gap. As DNA, the CDR3 is TGCAGTGCTAGACCCTTGGGCGGGGTCACAGATACGCAGTATTTT. It is translated as CSARPLGGVTDTQYF.

Points on this clonotype: A much bigger clone sits one base away, suggesting this may be a read error. The V and J genes are TRBV7-9 and TRBJ1-2; possible D gene TRBD1, 6 bases. The CDR3 contains 14 residues. Germline CDR1 and CDR2: SEHNR and FQNEAQ (reference sequence). CDR3 loop: CASSGGPELYGYIF. For the CDR3, the DNA is TGTGCCAGCAGCGGGGGGCCCGAATTATATGGCTACATCTTC.

This clonotype was observed many times. A much more abundant neighbour one base away suggests this may be a read error. This sequence joins TRBV20-1 and TRBJ2-3; a possible D gene is TRBD1 (5 bases). V gave up 5 bases and J gave up 2 bases, with 17 bases separating them. The CDR3 runs to 15 residues. Germline assignment: CDR1 DFQATT and CDR2 SNEGSKA (reference sequence). The CDR3 sequence: CSAGPISRATDTQYF. DNA of the CDR3: TGCAGTGCTGGCCCCATAAGCAGGGCCACAGATACGCAGTATTTT.

This clonotype turned up a few times. This clone may be a read error of a much larger clone one base away. The chain employs TRBV2 and TRBJ2-7; 8 bases match TRBD1. CDR1 is SNHLY and CDR2 is FYNNEI in the germline V gene. The CDR3 length is 15 residues. The CDR3 region has the DNA TGTGCCAGCAGTGAAGTAAGGACAGGGTCCTGCGAGCAGTACTTC. Amino acids: CASSEVRTGSCEQYF.